The rows below give T cell receptor beta chains drawn from one sample of a study of T cells after yellow fever vaccination. TCRdb itself ran the 5' RACE reads through MiXCR, one entry per CDR3 protein. The sample contains roughly 300,000 distinct CDR3 sequences, 6.8% of which appear only once. This specimen consisted of PBMCs, obtained more than 40 days after the first yellow fever vaccination. Receptors originate from a man between 18 and 29 years old who received the YFV17D yellow fever vaccine. The CDR3 runs from the conserved cysteine through the conserved F or W. A D gene is named only where the DNA matches it firmly. Only part of the rows carry a size: once, few, many, or a class if the clone is expanded.

d_gene: -
abundance: -
v_gene: TRBV19
j_gene: TRBJ1-3
CDR3nt: TGTGCCAGTAGTTGGACAGTTGACTCTGGAAACACCATATATTTT
CDR3aa: CASSWTVDSGNTIYF

d_gene: -
abundance: many
v_gene: TRBV7-9
j_gene: TRBJ2-2
CDR3nt: TGTGCCAGCAGCCCCCCGAAGTTGGGAAGGCCGTTCGGGGAGCTGTTTTTT
CDR3aa: CASSPPKLGRPFGELFF

d_gene: -
abundance: few
v_gene: TRBV27
j_gene: TRBJ2-1
CDR3nt: TGTGCCAGCAGTTTAAGTGGGATGGCGCCGAGCTCCTACAATGAGCAGTTCTTC
CDR3aa: CASSLSGMAPSSYNEQFF

d_gene: -
abundance: few
v_gene: TRBV12-3/TRBV12-4
j_gene: TRBJ1-4
CDR3nt: TGTGCCATCTCTCTCGGGGCTTGGGGGCATAATGAAAAACTGTTTTTT
CDR3aa: CAISLGAWGHNEKLFF

d_gene: -
abundance: few
v_gene: TRBV9
j_gene: TRBJ1-4
CDR3nt: TGTGCCAGCAGCCCCGAGGGGAAAGGCAGGGAGGATGAAAAACTGTTTTTT
CDR3aa: CASSPEGKGREDEKLFF

d_gene: TRBD2
abundance: few
v_gene: TRBV30
j_gene: TRBJ2-1
CDR3nt: TGTGCCTGGACCCGACTAGCGGGGGCATACAATGAGCAGTTCTTC
CDR3aa: CAWTRLAGAYNEQFF

d_gene: TRBD2
abundance: -
v_gene: TRBV6-2/TRBV6-3
j_gene: TRBJ2-7
CDR3nt: TGTGCCAGCAGTCGACGAGGCGGGGGGGTCTACGAGCAGTACTTC
CDR3aa: CASSRRGGGVYEQYF

d_gene: -
abundance: -
v_gene: TRBV12-3/TRBV12-4
j_gene: TRBJ1-4
CDR3nt: TGTGCCAGCACTCAATTACAGGCCAACATAGGATCCGAAAAACTGTTTTTT
CDR3aa: CASTQLQANIGSEKLFF

d_gene: -
abundance: many
v_gene: TRBV5-1
j_gene: TRBJ2-5
CDR3nt: TGCGCCAGCAGAGCCAGTTCCGGAGAGACCCAGTACTTC
CDR3aa: CASRASSGETQYF

d_gene: -
abundance: few
v_gene: TRBV7-9
j_gene: TRBJ2-5
CDR3nt: TGTGCCAGCAGCAACCGGGACTTTCAAGAGACCCAGTACTTC
CDR3aa: CASSNRDFQETQYF

d_gene: -
abundance: few
v_gene: TRBV7-8
j_gene: TRBJ2-3
CDR3nt: TGTGCCAGCAGCGGAAGGGGAGACCACACAGATACGCAGTATTTT
CDR3aa: CASSGRGDHTDTQYF

d_gene: -
abundance: many
v_gene: TRBV6-5
j_gene: TRBJ2-6
CDR3nt: TGTGCCAGCAGTTATGGCAGGTCTGGGGCCAACGTCCTGACTTTC
CDR3aa: CASSYGRSGANVLTF

d_gene: TRBD1
abundance: many
v_gene: TRBV4-3
j_gene: TRBJ2-4
CDR3nt: TGCGCCAGCAGCCATGACAGGGGGCTAGGCATTCAGTACTTC
CDR3aa: CASSHDRGLGIQYF

d_gene: TRBD1
abundance: many
v_gene: TRBV5-6
j_gene: TRBJ2-7
CDR3nt: TGTGCCAGCAGCTTGGGGAGACAGGGGTTCTACGAGCAGTACTTC
CDR3aa: CASSLGRQGFYEQYF

d_gene: TRBD1
abundance: -
v_gene: TRBV4-1
j_gene: TRBJ2-4
CDR3nt: TGCGCCAGCAGCCAAGATCTGACAGGGGGCGCCGGATACATTCAGTACTTC
CDR3aa: CASSQDLTGGAGYIQYF

d_gene: -
abundance: -
v_gene: TRBV4-3
j_gene: TRBJ2-6
CDR3nt: TGCGCCAGCAGCCAAGACAGCCACTCTGGGGCCAACGTCCTGACTTTC
CDR3aa: CASSQDSHSGANVLTF

d_gene: TRBD2
abundance: -
v_gene: TRBV2
j_gene: TRBJ2-5
CDR3nt: TGTGCCAGCCGCCGACTAGCGGGGGTGGAGACCCAGTACTTC
CDR3aa: CASRRLAGVETQYF

d_gene: -
abundance: few
v_gene: TRBV7-8
j_gene: TRBJ2-6
CDR3nt: TGTGCCAGCAGCTTACTCCCACGGGACTTACCAAGCTCTGGGGCCAACGTCCTGACTTTC
CDR3aa: CASSLLPRDLPSSGANVLTF

d_gene: -
abundance: -
v_gene: TRBV20-1
j_gene: TRBJ2-1
CDR3nt: TGCAGTGCTAGCCGCCAGACGGGCAACAATGAGCAGTTCTTC
CDR3aa: CSASRQTGNNEQFF

d_gene: -
abundance: few
v_gene: TRBV7-8
j_gene: TRBJ2-7
CDR3nt: TGTGCCAGCAGCCCACGCGAAGCTAGCTACGAGCAGTACTTC
CDR3aa: CASSPREASYEQYF

d_gene: TRBD1
abundance: few
v_gene: TRBV3-1
j_gene: TRBJ2-6
CDR3nt: TGTGCCAGCAGAATCACAGGGGGCGCTGGGGCCAACGTCCTGACTTTC
CDR3aa: CASRITGGAGANVLTF

d_gene: -
abundance: many
v_gene: TRBV6-2/TRBV6-3
j_gene: TRBJ2-4
CDR3nt: TGTGCCAGCAGTAAGTCACCCGGAGACGGTCGCGGGCCCTTAGGCATTCAGTACTTC
CDR3aa: CASSKSPGDGRGPLGIQYF

d_gene: -
abundance: -
v_gene: TRBV5-1
j_gene: TRBJ1-2
CDR3nt: TGCGCCAGTTCCTTAGAGACAATCAAGGGCTACACCTTC
CDR3aa: CASSLETIKGYTF

d_gene: TRBD2
abundance: many
v_gene: TRBV20-1
j_gene: TRBJ2-1
CDR3nt: TGCAGTGCTAGAGGTGGGACTAGCGGGGCTAACAATGAGCAGTTCTTC
CDR3aa: CSARGGTSGANNEQFF

d_gene: -
abundance: -
v_gene: TRBV11-1
j_gene: TRBJ1-2
CDR3nt: TGTGCCAGCAGCTTAGATGGACTATATGGCTACACCTTC
CDR3aa: CASSLDGLYGYTF

d_gene: TRBD1
abundance: many
v_gene: TRBV15
j_gene: TRBJ2-2
CDR3nt: TGTGCCACCAGCAGAGGTCTTACCGGGACAGAAATCGGGGAGCTGTTTTTT
CDR3aa: CATSRGLTGTEIGELFF

d_gene: TRBD2
abundance: many
v_gene: TRBV20-1
j_gene: TRBJ2-3
CDR3nt: TGCAGTGCTAGAGATCCTAGCGGGGGGGAGGATACGCAGTATTTT
CDR3aa: CSARDPSGGEDTQYF

d_gene: -
abundance: -
v_gene: TRBV7-9
j_gene: TRBJ1-1
CDR3nt: TGTGCCAGCAAAAGGGGGAACACTGAAGCTTTCTTT
CDR3aa: CASKRGNTEAFF

d_gene: -
abundance: few
v_gene: TRBV7-2
j_gene: TRBJ2-1
CDR3nt: TGTGCCAGCAGCTTATCTTGGGTGAATGAGCAGTTCTTC
CDR3aa: CASSLSWVNEQFF

d_gene: -
abundance: few
v_gene: TRBV5-1
j_gene: TRBJ2-5
CDR3nt: TGCGCCAGCAGCTTTCACAGACAAGAGACCCAGTACTTC
CDR3aa: CASSFHRQETQYF

d_gene: -
abundance: many
v_gene: TRBV7-2
j_gene: TRBJ2-6
CDR3nt: TGTGCCAGCAGCAGCGGGACAGCCAACGTCCTGACTTTC
CDR3aa: CASSSGTANVLTF

d_gene: -
abundance: -
v_gene: TRBV11-3
j_gene: TRBJ2-2
CDR3nt: TGTGCCAGCAGCTTAGATCATGGCGGGGCCTACACCGGGGAGCTGTTTTTT
CDR3aa: CASSLDHGGAYTGELFF

d_gene: -
abundance: -
v_gene: TRBV6-5
j_gene: TRBJ2-1
CDR3nt: TGTGCCAGCAGTTATATGGGGGGGGCTTACAATGAGCAGTTCTTC
CDR3aa: CASSYMGGAYNEQFF

d_gene: -
abundance: few
v_gene: TRBV27
j_gene: TRBJ2-3
CDR3nt: TGTGCCAGCAGTTTCGGCAGCCTCGGATTCACAGATACGCAGTATTTT
CDR3aa: CASSFGSLGFTDTQYF

d_gene: -
abundance: -
v_gene: TRBV7-9
j_gene: TRBJ1-2
CDR3nt: TGTGCCAGCAGCTTGGACAGCCAATATGGCTACACCTTC
CDR3aa: CASSLDSQYGYTF

d_gene: TRBD1
abundance: few
v_gene: TRBV24-1
j_gene: TRBJ1-5
CDR3nt: TGTGCCACCCCCCTCCCGGAGGGGGCTATTAGCAATCAGCCCCAGCATTTT
CDR3aa: CATPLPEGAISNQPQHF

d_gene: TRBD1
abundance: -
v_gene: TRBV20-1
j_gene: TRBJ2-5
CDR3nt: TGCAGTGGCAGTCAACCGGGACAGATGCTTCAAGAGACCCAGTACTTC
CDR3aa: CSGSQPGQMLQETQYF

d_gene: -
abundance: -
v_gene: TRBV12-3/TRBV12-4
j_gene: TRBJ2-7
CDR3nt: TGTGCCAGCAGTTTAGACAGAGGTTCCAGCTCCTACGAGCAGTACTTC
CDR3aa: CASSLDRGSSSYEQYF

d_gene: TRBD1
abundance: -
v_gene: TRBV19
j_gene: TRBJ2-1
CDR3nt: TGTGCCAGTAATGACAGGGGGCGCGGTGGCGTATACAATGAGCAGTTCTTC
CDR3aa: CASNDRGRGGVYNEQFF

d_gene: -
abundance: few
v_gene: TRBV12-3/TRBV12-4
j_gene: TRBJ2-2
CDR3nt: TGTGCCAGCAGTTTAAACAGGAACACCGGGGAGCTGTTTTTT
CDR3aa: CASSLNRNTGELFF

d_gene: -
abundance: many
v_gene: TRBV9
j_gene: TRBJ1-6
CDR3nt: TGTGCCAGCAGCGTAGGGGACGGTAATTCACCCCTCCACTTT
CDR3aa: CASSVGDGNSPLHF

d_gene: TRBD1
abundance: -
v_gene: TRBV5-1
j_gene: TRBJ2-2
CDR3nt: TGCGCCAGCAGCTTGCGGGGTGGAGCAGGGGGCCCGAACACCGGGGAGCTGTTTTTT
CDR3aa: CASSLRGGAGGPNTGELFF

d_gene: -
abundance: -
v_gene: TRBV20-1
j_gene: TRBJ1-2
CDR3nt: TGCAGTGCTAGAGATCGATTGGGATGGGAGAACTATGGCTACACCTTC
CDR3aa: CSARDRLGWENYGYTF